The 9 T cell receptor beta chains below were found in one sample sequenced in a study of blood T cell repertoires in COVID-19. The table came from immunoSEQ multiplex PCR; TCRdb's copy has only in-frame clones and leaves some out. The data contain roughly 300,000 clones, approximately 81% of them singletons. The material sequenced was peripheral blood. These receptors originate from a woman aged 55-75 years with active or convalescent COVID-19.

V usage is TRBV5-1 and J usage is TRBJ1-4; TRBD1 aligns across 7 bases. The CDR3 is 15 residues long. Germline lookup yields CDR1 SGHRS and CDR2 YFSETQ. V was pared by 4 bases and J by 2 bases, with 5 bases of the junction left unmatched. In DNA form, the CDR3 reads TGCGCCAGCAGCATAGACAGGGCGACTAATGAAAAACTGTTTTTT. It encodes CASSIDRATNEKLFF.

This clone was counted once. V and J are TRBV9 and TRBJ2-1; possibly TRBD2 for D (6 bases). The CDR3 has 15 residues. CDR1 is SGDLS and CDR2 is YYNGEE in the germline V gene. Between the trimmed V and J ends, which lost 2 bases and 8 bases, there was a span of 17 bases. The CDR3 loop is CASSVRPRPGDEQFF. The CDR3 DNA reads TGTGCCAGCAGCGTGAGGCCCAGGCCGGGGGATGAGCAGTTCTTC.

V is TRBV19 and J is TRBJ1-3; D unresolved. The V gene's germline CDR1 is LNHDA and CDR2 SQIVND (reference sequence). V was trimmed by 2 bases and J by 0 bases, leaving 8 bases between them. The CDR3 runs 15 residues. In DNA form, the CDR3 reads TGTGCCAGTAGTATATCGGGGAACTCTGGAAACACCATATATTTT. It codes for CASSISGNSGNTIYF.

The chain uses TRBV7-9 and TRBJ2-1, with no clear D. Trimming took 5 bases from V and 0 from J, leaving 8 bases between them. Germline-derived CDR1 and CDR2 are SEHNR and FQNEAQ (reference sequence). CDR3 length: 14 residues. In DNA form, the CDR3 reads TGTGCCAGCAGCACCCTAGGCTCCTACAATGAGCAGTTCTTC. The encoded protein is CASSTLGSYNEQFF. Looking up the rest from reference TRBV7-9 and TRBJ2-1 gives the full variable domain: DTGVSQNPRHKITKRGQNVTFRCDPISEHNRLYWYRQTLGQGPEFLTYFQNEAQLEKSRLLSDRFSAERPKGSFSTLEIQRTEQGDSAMYLCASSTLGSYNEQFFGPGTRLTVL.

The rearrangement links TRBV6-2 or TRBV6-3 to TRBJ2-2, with 15 bases matching TRBD2. This CDR3 region has 16 residues. CDR1 is MNHEY and CDR2 is SVGEGT in the germline V gene. V was clipped by 5 bases and J by 7 bases; unmatched bases: 5. This chain's CDR3 is CASSGLAGGLIGELFF. The CDR3 DNA follows: TGTGCCAGCAGTGGACTAGCGGGGGGGCTGATCGGGGAGCTGTTTTTT.

This sequence joins TRBV10-3 and TRBJ2-1; 12 bases fit TRBD2. Looked up from germline, CDR1 is ENHRY and CDR2 is SYGVKD. After removal of 2 bases from V and 8 bases from J, the junction contained 4 bases not matched to a gene. The CDR3 is 15 amino acids. The CDR3 nucleotides read TGTGCCATCAGTGAGCCGACTAGCGGGGGACATGAGCAGTTCTTC. It codes for CAISEPTSGGHEQFF.

This chain connects TRBV9 to TRBJ2-1; 9 bases match TRBD1. After removal of 4 bases from V and 10 bases from J, the junction contained 3 bases not matched to a gene. CDR1 and CDR2 (germline): SGDLS, YYNGEE. This CDR3 region has 12 residues. This CDR3 is CASSPDRGEQFF. As DNA, the CDR3 is TGTGCCAGCAGCCCAGACAGGGGGGAGCAGTTCTTC.

This sequence joins TRBV11-2 and TRBJ2-2; D may be TRBD2 (6 bases). Germline V CDR1 and CDR2: SGHAT, FQNNGV. V was trimmed by 6 bases and J by 0 bases, leaving 17 bases between them. The CDR3 extends over 17 amino acids. CDR3 DNA sequence: TGTGCCAGCAGGGAAGGCCGTTGGGAGGCGAACACCGGGGAGCTGTTTTTT. It specifies CASREGRWEANTGELFF.

This clone was detected a few times. This chain uses TRBV5-4 with TRBJ1-3, with D tentatively TRBD1 (6 bases). CDR3 length: 13 residues. V lost 1 base and J 6 bases, leaving 8 bases between the germline ends. Germline V gene data show CDR1 as SGHNT and CDR2 as YYREEE (reference sequence). DNA for the CDR3: TGTGCCAGCAGCTTGACAGGGACAAACACCATATATTTT. It encodes CASSLTGTNTIYF.